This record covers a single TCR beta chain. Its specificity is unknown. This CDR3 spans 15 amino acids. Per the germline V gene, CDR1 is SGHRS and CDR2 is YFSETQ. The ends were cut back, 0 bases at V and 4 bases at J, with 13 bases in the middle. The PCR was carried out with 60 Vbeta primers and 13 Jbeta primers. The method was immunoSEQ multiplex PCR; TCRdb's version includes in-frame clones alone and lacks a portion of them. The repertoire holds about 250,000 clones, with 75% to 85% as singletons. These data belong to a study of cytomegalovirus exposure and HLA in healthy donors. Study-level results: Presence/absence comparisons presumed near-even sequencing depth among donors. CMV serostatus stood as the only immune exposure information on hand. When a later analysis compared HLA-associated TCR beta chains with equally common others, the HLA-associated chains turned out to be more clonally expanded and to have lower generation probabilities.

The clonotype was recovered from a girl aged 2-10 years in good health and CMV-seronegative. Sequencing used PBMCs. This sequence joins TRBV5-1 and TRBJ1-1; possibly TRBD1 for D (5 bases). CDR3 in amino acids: CASSLGAGLGTEAFF. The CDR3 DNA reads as TGCGCCAGCAGCTTGGGGGCGGGACTTGGCACTGAAGCTTTCTTT.